These 32 T cell receptor beta chains were sequenced from one sample in a study of technical replicates of blood from several donors (dated by TCRdb to about 2017). Libraries were constructed by the immunoSEQ multiplex PCR assay. TCRdb's version of the immuneACCESS table is confined to in-frame rearrangements and falls short of the full clone set. An unresolved V gene accounts for under half of the shortfall where checked; the remainder is of unknown origin. Across this sample there are about 62,000 clones, with under 90% seen only once. Around 4.9% of the sample rests with the top ten. The sequenced sample was PBMCs. The source is a human donor in good health. Some clones in this sample may be carry-over from other donors' samples.

J is TRBJ1-5 and V is TRBV6-6, with D maybe TRBD1 (5 bases). Trimming took 3 bases from V and 2 from J, leaving 8 bases between them. Germline CDR1 and CDR2: MNHNY and SVGAGI (reference sequence). The length of the CDR3 is 14 residues. CDR3: CASSYGAGNQPQHF. The CDR3, as DNA: TGTGCCAGCAGTTATGGGGCAGGCAATCAGCCCCAGCATTTT.

The gene calls are TRBV6-5 and TRBJ1-3; TRBD1 is a possible D gene (6 bases). Trimming took 4 bases from V and 0 from J, leaving 13 bases between them. The germline gives CDR1 MNHEY, CDR2 SVGAGI. The CDR3 has 16 amino acids. As DNA, the CDR3 is TGTGCCAGCAGTTCCCAGGACAGTCTCTCTGGAAACACCATATATTTT. Its protein is CASSSQDSLSGNTIYF.

The chain recombines TRBV25-1 with TRBJ1-1; D ambiguous. CDR3 length: 13 residues. Germline V gene sequence: CDR1 MGHDK, CDR2 SYGVNS. V was cut by 8 bases and J by 4 bases, with 14 bases left in between. The CDR3 loop reads CASLGRRSTEAFF. As DNA, the CDR3 is TGTGCCAGCCTAGGTCGGCGGAGCACTGAAGCTTTCTTT.

This chain connects TRBV4-1 to TRBJ2-7; D ambiguous. The CDR3 sequence is 16 residues long. CDR1 and CDR2 from the germline V gene are MGHRA and YSYEKL. V lost 1 base, J lost 1 base, and 14 bases lay in between. CDR3: CASSQVAGQPSYEQYF. CDR3 coding DNA: TGCGCCAGCAGCCAAGTGGCAGGCCAACCGTCCTACGAGCAGTACTTC.

This chain joins TRBV7-3 and TRBJ2-7; unclear D gene. CDR1 is SGHTA, CDR2 FQGTGA, per germline. The CDR3 totals 10 residues. V was cut by 7 bases and J by 9 bases, with 10 bases left in between. CDR3 coding DNA: TGTGCCAGCATTAATCTGGCGCAGTACTTC. Its protein is CASINLAQYF.

V gene TRBV29-1 combines with J gene TRBJ2-5, with D hard to call. Trimming took 2 bases from V and 5 from J, leaving 15 bases between them. The CDR3 covers 14 residues. Germline V lookup: CDR1 SQVTM, CDR2 ANQGSEA. DNA of the CDR3: TGCAGCGTTGAATCCATGGAGCGTTTCGAGACCCAGTACTTC. It translates to CSVESMERFETQYF.

The CDR3 reads CASSLGQGLGSPLHF. In DNA form, the CDR3 reads TGTGCCAGCAGCTTAGGCCAGGGACTTGGCTCACCCCTCCACTTT. The chain uses TRBV7-8 and TRBJ1-6; tentatively, D is TRBD1 (5 bases). Trimming removed 1 base at V and 10 bases at J, with 14 bases between. Germline assignment: CDR1 SGHVS and CDR2 FQNEAQ. This CDR3 has 15 amino acids.

With regard to this clone: A much more abundant neighbour one base away suggests this may be a read error. Other nucleotide sequences in the sample specify the same CDR3. The chain recombines TRBV5-1 with TRBJ2-1, with 11 bases matching TRBD2. Trimming took 5 bases from V and 3 from J; bases not matched to a gene: 1. This CDR3 has 14 residues. CDR1 is SGHRS, CDR2 YFSETQ, per germline. The CDR3 sequence: CASSTSGGYNEQFF. CDR3 sequence (DNA): TGCGCCAGCAGTACTAGCGGGGGCTACAATGAGCAGTTCTTC.

The V call is TRBV6-4, the J call TRBJ2-1, with D possibly being TRBD1 (7 bases). The length of the CDR3 is 15 residues. V lost 0 bases, J lost 6 bases, and 12 bases lay in between. Per germline, CDR1 MRHNA and CDR2 SNTAGT. CDR3 amino acids: CASSDSAGQFNEQFF. The CDR3 coding sequence is TGTGCCAGCAGTGACTCGGCGGGACAGTTCAATGAGCAGTTCTTC.

The CDR3 reads CSVEKTGQGYGYTF. CDR3 in DNA: TGCAGCGTTGAAAAAACCGGACAGGGCTATGGCTACACCTTC. This rearrangement joins TRBV29-1 to TRBJ1-2; 8 bases agree with TRBD1. Trimming at V came to 2 bases and at J to 4 bases, leaving 6 bases not matched to a gene. The germline V gene encodes CDR1 SQVTM and CDR2 ANQGSEA. There are 14 residues in the CDR3.

The chain links TRBV7-8 to TRBJ2-3; TRBD1 matches 11 bases. The junction had 7 bases not matched to a gene; V was cut back by 4 bases and J by 4 bases. The CDR3 has 16 residues. CDR1 is SGHVS, CDR2 FQNEAQ, per germline. CDR3 nucleotide sequence: TGTGCCAGCAGCTATCTACCGGGACAGGGGGCAGATACGCAGTATTTT. This encodes CASSYLPGQGADTQYF.

Here the CDR3 reads CASSQEAGPYEQYF. The CDR3 DNA reads TGCGCCAGCAGCCAAGAAGCGGGACCCTACGAGCAGTACTTC. The chain carries TRBV4-3 and TRBJ2-7, with 7 bases matching TRBD2. Germline values: CDR1 LGHNA, CDR2 YSLEER. The CDR3 extends over 14 amino acids. V shed 0 bases, J shed 2 bases, and the junction held 1 base outside the gene matches.

The gene calls are TRBV7-6 and TRBJ2-7; 11 bases are shared with TRBD2. The V gene's germline CDR1 is SGHVS and CDR2 FNYEAQ. V lost 5 bases and J lost 0; bases outside the gene matches: 12. This CDR3 contains 18 residues. This CDR3 is CASSDLPGLADFSYEQYF. In DNA form, the CDR3 reads TGTGCCAGCAGCGACTTGCCGGGACTAGCGGATTTCTCCTACGAGCAGTACTTC.

The genes are TRBV7-8 and TRBJ1-1, with D tentatively TRBD1 (6 bases). Trimming cost V 1 base and J 11 bases, with 14 bases left between them. The CDR3 runs 13 residues. From germline, CDR1 is SGHVS and CDR2 FQNEAQ. CDR3: CASSLEGGRWAFF. The DNA of the CDR3 is TGTGCCAGCAGCTTAGAGGGGGGGAGATGGGCTTTCTTT.

The chain couples TRBV7-9 to TRBJ1-6, with TRBD1 matching over 7 bases. Looked up from germline, CDR1 is SEHNR and CDR2 is FQNEAQ (reference sequence). Germline trimming cut 7 bases from V and 7 bases from J; bases unmatched to any gene: 7. The CDR3 loop spans 14 amino acids. The chain's CDR3 is CASKGDSPNSPLHF. The CDR3 nucleotides read TGTGCCAGCAAAGGGGACAGTCCCAATTCACCCCTCCACTTT. Together with reference TRBV7-9 and TRBJ1-6, the CDR3 gives the full variable domain: DTGVSQNPRHKITKRGQNVTFRCDPISEHNRLYWYRQTLGQGPEFLTYFQNEAQLEKSRLLSDRFSAERPKGSFSTLEIQRTEQGDSAMYLCASKGDSPNSPLHFGNGTRLTVT.

The J gene is TRBJ2-3, the V gene TRBV30, with 8 bases matching TRBD1. The V gene end was trimmed by 7 bases and the J gene end by 2 bases; junction bases not matched to a gene: 11. Germline lookup yields CDR1 GTSNPN and CDR2 SVGIG (reference sequence). There are 15 residues in the CDR3. The DNA for the CDR3 is TGTGCCTCGAAGAGGACAGGGTCATTCACAGATACGCAGTATTTT. The encoded protein is CASKRTGSFTDTQYF.

This chain joins TRBV18 and TRBJ1-2; 7 bases align to TRBD1. This CDR3 is 13 amino acids long. Germline values: CDR1 KGHSH, CDR2 LQKENI. V trimming: 3 bases; J trimming: 4 bases; junction bases outside the gene matches: 2. CDR3 bases: TGTGCCAGCTCACCGGAGGGGGCCTATGGCTACACCTTC. Encoded protein: CASSPEGAYGYTF.

The chain couples TRBV4-1 to TRBJ2-1; 9 positions match TRBD2. Germline V lookup: CDR1 MGHRA, CDR2 YSYEKL. Unmatched junction bases numbered 9, after V lost 3 bases and J lost 9 bases. This CDR3 is built from 15 residues. The CDR3 DNA reads TGCGCCAGCAGCCAGGGCCTTAGCGGGAGAGGTGAGCAGTTCTTC. This sequence encodes CASSQGLSGRGEQFF.

V is TRBV4-2 and J is TRBJ2-7; TRBD1 aligns across 7 bases. This CDR3 spans 15 amino acids. The junction had 4 bases not matched to a gene; V was cut back by 0 bases and J by 2 bases. CDR1 is LGHNA and CDR2 is YNFKEQ in the germline V gene. In DNA form, the CDR3 reads TGTGCCAGCAGCCAAGACAAGGGGGCGGCCTACGAGCAGTACTTC. This encodes CASSQDKGAAYEQYF.

The J gene is TRBJ1-1, the V gene TRBV4-1; D is possibly TRBD1 (6 bases). The CDR3 runs 14 residues. CDR1 and CDR2 (germline): MGHRA, YSYEKL. V lost 4 bases to trimming and J lost 5 bases, with 14 bases between them. The CDR3: CASSPGQGGTEAFF. As DNA, the CDR3 is TGCGCCAGCAGCCCCGGTCAAGGGGGAACTGAAGCTTTCTTT.

This clone was picked up one time. The genes are TRBV9 and TRBJ1-6; D might be TRBD1 (6 bases). The germline CDR1 and CDR2 sequences are SGDLS and YYNGEE. The CDR3 sequence is 14 residues long. The V gene lost 4 bases and the J gene lost 9 bases, with 14 bases spanning the gap. The CDR3 sequence: CASSPHPRGSPLHF. For the CDR3, the DNA is TGTGCCAGCAGCCCACACCCCAGGGGTTCACCCCTCCACTTT.

The V call is TRBV9, the J call TRBJ1-2; D may be TRBD1 (5 bases). This CDR3 region has 15 residues. Per germline, CDR1 SGDLS and CDR2 YYNGEE. V was trimmed by 2 bases and J by 6 bases, leaving 17 bases between them. CDR3 sequence: CASSVGLAARDGYTF. As DNA, the CDR3 is TGTGCCAGCAGCGTTGGTTTGGCAGCCAGGGATGGCTACACCTTC.

V and J are TRBV9 and TRBJ1-4; perhaps TRBD1 as D (5 bases). V lost 5 bases, J lost 6 bases, and 11 bases lay in between. Germline V gene data show CDR1 as SGDLS and CDR2 as YYNGEE. The CDR3 covers 13 residues. CDR3: CASSEGVHEKLFF. The CDR3 DNA sequence: TGTGCCAGCAGTGAAGGGGTCCATGAAAAACTGTTTTTT.

V and J are TRBV4-2 and TRBJ2-7, with D possibly matching TRBD1 (5 bases). This CDR3 is 16 amino acids long. With 0 bases removed from V and 1 base from J, the gap between germline ends came to 13 bases. Germline V gives CDR1 LGHNA, CDR2 YNFKEQ. This CDR3 reads CASSQDQGDHSYEQYF. The CDR3 nucleotides read TGTGCCAGCAGCCAAGATCAGGGTGACCATTCCTACGAGCAGTACTTC.

The sample holds a few counts of this clone. This rearrangement joins TRBV7-8 to TRBJ1-2; D gene uncertain. CDR3 length: 15 amino acids. V lost 4 bases to trimming and J lost 5 bases, with 17 bases between them. Germline CDR1 reads SGHVS; CDR2 reads FQNEAQ. CDR3 residues: CASSSFNPGLYGYTF. As DNA, the CDR3 is TGTGCCAGCAGCTCATTTAATCCTGGACTTTATGGCTACACCTTC.

The V and J genes are TRBV6-5 and TRBJ1-2; no reliable D call. From germline, CDR1 is MNHEY and CDR2 SVGAGI. CDR3 length: 13 residues. Between the trimmed V and J ends, which lost 5 bases and 3 bases, there was a span of 10 bases. The CDR3 sequence: CASSPTVDYGYTF. CDR3 nucleotides: TGTGCCAGCAGTCCCACGGTAGACTATGGCTACACCTTC.

This sequence joins TRBV19 and TRBJ2-1, with 8 bases matching TRBD2. CDR1 is LNHDA, CDR2 SQIVND, per germline (reference sequence). The CDR3 runs to 15 residues. Trimming at V came to 2 bases and at J to 9 bases, leaving 9 bases not matched to a gene. This chain's CDR3 is CASSIRSGSAGEQFF. CDR3 coding DNA: TGTGCCAGTAGTATAAGGAGCGGGAGCGCCGGTGAGCAGTTCTTC.

This sequence joins TRBV7-8 and TRBJ2-3, with TRBD2 matching 13 bases. The germline CDR1 and CDR2 sequences are SGHVS and FQNEAQ. This CDR3 spans 16 amino acids. With 2 bases clipped from V and 6 bases from J, the junction kept 5 bases outside the gene matches. The CDR3 region is CASSLRLAGGSDTQYF. DNA for the CDR3: TGTGCCAGCAGCTTAAGACTAGCGGGAGGTTCTGATACGCAGTATTTT.

The rearrangement links TRBV5-5 to TRBJ2-7; the match to TRBD1 covers 9 bases. Trimming at V came to 4 bases and at J to 9 bases, leaving 11 bases not matched to a gene. The germline V gene encodes CDR1 SGHKS and CDR2 YYEKEE (reference sequence). The CDR3 runs to 14 residues. CDR3: CASSRDRETLRQYF. Written as DNA, the CDR3 is TGTGCCAGCAGCCGGGACAGGGAAACCCTAAGGCAGTACTTC.

V and J are TRBV29-1 and TRBJ2-7; 13 nucleotides match TRBD2. The ends lost 7 bases at V and 5 bases at J; junction bases unmatched: 5. CDR1 and CDR2 from the germline V gene are SQVTM and ANQGSEA. The CDR3 sequence is 13 residues long. The CDR3 region is CSAGTSGVHEQYF. The CDR3 DNA reads as TGCAGCGCGGGGACTAGCGGGGTCCACGAGCAGTACTTC.

This clone was recorded only once. This sequence joins TRBV30 and TRBJ2-5; a weak D match, TRBD2 (6 bases). The CDR3 extends over 12 amino acids. Germline lookup yields CDR1 GTSNPN and CDR2 SVGIG (reference sequence). The V end lost 3 bases, the J end lost 3 bases, and 8 bases lay between the germline ends. The chain's CDR3 is CAWRDYEETQYF. Written as DNA, the CDR3 is TGTGCCTGGAGGGACTACGAAGAGACCCAGTACTTC.

The J gene is TRBJ2-7, the V gene TRBV4-1, with 9 bases fitting TRBD2. The CDR3 spans 15 residues. Germline V gene lookup returns CDR1 MGHRA and CDR2 YSYEKL. V was clipped by 0 bases and J by 7 bases; unmatched bases: 7. This chain's CDR3 is CASSQDLAGAREQYF. CDR3 DNA sequence: TGCGCCAGCAGCCAAGATTTAGCGGGGGCCAGAGAGCAGTACTTC.